A single sample gave rise to the 21 T cell receptor beta chains below, sequenced in a study of ipilimumab plus nivolumab after autologous stem cell transplantation. Sequenced by immunoSEQ multiplex PCR; TCRdb stores in-frame clones only, minus some. In the table there are 84,000 or so clones, 83% of which are singletons. Sequenced here: PBMCs, sampled in a trial of ipilimumab plus nivolumab as post-transplant consolidation. These receptors all come from a male donor with diffuse large B-cell lymphoma.

The chain couples TRBV5-1 to TRBJ2-5; 12 positions match TRBD2. J was trimmed by 1 base and V by 3 bases; bases with no gene match: 10. The germline gives CDR1 SGHRS, CDR2 YFSETQ. The CDR3 loop spans 18 amino acids. The CDR3 here is CASSYLPTSGGRQETQYF. Written as DNA, the CDR3 is TGCGCCAGCAGCTACCTCCCGACTAGCGGGGGCCGCCAAGAGACCCAGTACTTC.

The V call is TRBV6-5, the J call TRBJ1-1; no clear D gene. The CDR3 sequence is 14 residues long. Trimming took off 2 bases at V and 5 bases at J, with 12 bases between the two ends. The germline V gene has CDR1 MNHEY and CDR2 SVGAGI. The CDR3 coding sequence is TGTGCCAGCAGTTACCGACCCTCCGGGACTGAAGCTTTCTTT. Translated, it gives CASSYRPSGTEAFF.

V gene TRBV5-5 combines with J gene TRBJ2-1; D might be TRBD2 (5 bases). Looked up from germline, CDR1 is SGHKS and CDR2 is YYEKEE (reference sequence). The CDR3 extends over 14 amino acids. V lost 7 bases and J 6 bases, leaving 17 bases between the germline ends. CDR3 nucleotides: TGTGCCAGCCTCCGCCCGGGGAGCCCCAATGAGCAGTTCTTC. This sequence encodes CASLRPGSPNEQFF.

This sequence joins TRBV28 and TRBJ2-5, with 11 bases matching TRBD2. Trimming at V came to 5 bases and at J to 5 bases, leaving 7 bases not matched to a gene. This CDR3 comprises 15 residues. The germline gives CDR1 MDHEN, CDR2 SYDVKM. The CDR3: CASSDSGGAGETQYF. CDR3 bases: TGTGCCAGCAGTGATAGCGGGGGGGCCGGGGAGACCCAGTACTTC.

The chain carries TRBV5-1 and TRBJ2-5; possibly TRBD1 for D (6 bases). Trimming stripped 0 bases from V and 4 bases from J, with 10 bases between. The germline V gene encodes CDR1 SGHRS and CDR2 YFSETQ. The CDR3 runs 14 residues. The CDR3 nucleotides are TGCGCCAGCAGCTTGGCCCTACAGGGAGAGACCCAGTACTTC. Residues: CASSLALQGETQYF.

The V call is TRBV5-1, the J call TRBJ2-1; 11 bases agree with TRBD2. Germline V gene sequence: CDR1 SGHRS, CDR2 YFSETQ. The CDR3 is 18 amino acids. The V and J ends lost 2 bases and 0 bases, in that order; junction bases with no gene match: 7. For the CDR3, the DNA is TGCGCCAGCAGCTTATCCCGACTAGCGGGGAGCTCCTACAATGAGCAGTTCTTC. Its protein is CASSLSRLAGSSYNEQFF.

The V call is TRBV7-9, the J call TRBJ1-2, with D perhaps TRBD1 (5 bases). Germline values: CDR1 SEHNR, CDR2 FQNEAQ (reference sequence). V lost 4 bases, J lost 9 bases, and 12 bases lay in between. The CDR3 extends over 12 amino acids. The CDR3 region has the DNA TGTGCCAGCAGCTCAGACAGTTATAGCTACACCTTC. Protein product: CASSSDSYSYTF.

This clone showed up just a few times. Sequence at one end of the junction differs from germline and may be a read error. V and J are TRBV7-7 and TRBJ2-5; 7 nucleotides agree with TRBD1. The CDR3 sequence is 13 residues long. Germline assignment: CDR1 SSHAT and CDR2 FNYEAQ (reference sequence). The CDR3 DNA is TGTGCTAGCAGCTTAAACAGGGGTGAGACCCAGTACTTC. It yields the protein CASSLNRGETQYF.

J is TRBJ2-1 and V is TRBV15; the match to TRBD1 covers 8 bases. V trimming: 2 bases; J trimming: 15 bases; junction bases outside the gene matches: 9. The CDR3 is 13 residues long. Germline CDR1 is LNHNV and CDR2 is YYDKDF (reference sequence). The CDR3 protein is CATSRSGQGNAFF. The CDR3 DNA follows: TGTGCCACCAGCAGATCTGGACAGGGAAATGCGTTCTTC. The entire variable domain, with the rest obtained from reference TRBV15 and TRBJ2-1, is as follows: DAMVIQNPRYQVTQFGKPVTLSCSQTLNHNVMYWYQQKSSQAPKLLFHYYDKDFNNEADTPDNFQSRRPNTSFCFLDIRSPGLGDTAMYLCATSRSGQGNAFFGPGTRLTVL.

The V gene is TRBV5-1, the J gene TRBJ2-3; D is unresolved. Germline lookup yields CDR1 SGHRS and CDR2 YFSETQ. The CDR3 sequence is 13 residues long. V lost 3 bases and J 1 base, leaving 6 bases between the germline ends. CDR3 amino acids: CASSSPGTDTQYF. The CDR3 DNA is TGCGCCAGCAGCTCACCGGGCACAGATACGCAGTATTTT.

This chain joins TRBV6-5 and TRBJ2-3, with TRBD2 matching over 7 bases. The CDR3 runs 15 residues. V gave up 0 bases and J gave up 6 bases; unmatched junction bases: 6. The V gene's germline CDR1 is MNHEY and CDR2 SVGAGI. The CDR3 nucleotides read TGTGCCAGCAGTTACTCTGGTGGGGGAGGGGATACGCAGTATTTT. Protein product: CASSYSGGGGDTQYF.

This clone was detected only once. The gene calls are TRBV7-9 and TRBJ1-2, with 11 positions matching TRBD1. This CDR3 region has 17 residues. The germline gives CDR1 SEHNR, CDR2 FQNEAQ (reference sequence). With 5 bases clipped from V and 4 bases from J, the junction kept 12 bases outside the gene matches. The CDR3 nucleotides read TGTGCCAGCAGCACTGAGGACAGGGGGCAATCCTCCTATGGCTACACCTTC. It encodes CASSTEDRGQSSYGYTF.

The J gene is TRBJ1-2, the V gene TRBV7-6; tentatively, D is TRBD1 (5 bases). Germline V CDR1 and CDR2: SGHVS, FNYEAQ. There are 14 residues in the CDR3. Between the trimmed V and J ends, which lost 5 bases and 7 bases, there was a span of 17 bases. The CDR3 loop reads CASSLTGAAGGYTF. The DNA of the CDR3 is TGTGCCAGCAGCCTAACCGGGGCCGCCGGTGGCTACACCTTC.

The chain carries TRBV6-6 and TRBJ1-6; TRBD1 agrees at 7 bases. Germline assignment: CDR1 MNHNY and CDR2 SVGAGI (reference sequence). Losses at the gene ends were 5 bases for V and 7 bases for J; bases not matched to a gene: 2. The CDR3 spans 13 residues. DNA of the CDR3: TGTGCCAGCAGTATACAGGGGAATTCACCCCTCCACTTT. It specifies CASSIQGNSPLHF.

This clone was observed a few times. The chain recombines TRBV2 with TRBJ1-5; TRBD1 matches 7 bases. Germline loops: CDR1 SNHLY, CDR2 FYNNEI. The trim removed 7 bases at V and 3 bases at J, leaving 6 bases unmatched. This CDR3 region has 14 residues. The CDR3 DNA reads as TGTGCCAGCAACAAAGGGACAGTCAATCAGCCCCAGCATTTT. It encodes CASNKGTVNQPQHF.

The V call is TRBV21-1, the J call TRBJ1-6; the table's D call, TRBD1, was not checked against the DNA. TRBV21-1 corresponds to a pseudogene. The CDR3 is 17 residues long. The CDR3 protein is CASSHRTGNTYNSPLHF. CDR3 in DNA: TGTGCCAGCAGCCACCGGACAGGGAACACCTATAATTCACCCCTCCACTTT.

This clone was detected once. This sequence joins TRBV27 and TRBJ1-6, with D perhaps TRBD1 (5 bases). Germline CDR1 MNHEY, CDR2 SMNVEV (reference sequence). The CDR3 extends over 16 amino acids. The V end lost 3 bases, the J end lost 9 bases, and 18 bases lay between the germline ends. The DNA of the CDR3 is TGTGCCAGCAGTTTGTCGCGGGGGGTGCGTAGTTCACCCCTCCACTTT. Translating it yields CASSLSRGVRSSPLHF.

V gene TRBV6-1 combines with J gene TRBJ1-1; no definite D call. V shed 7 bases and J shed 2 bases, with 11 bases lying between them. This CDR3 contains 13 residues. Germline CDR1 reads MNHNS; CDR2 reads SASEGT. This CDR3 reads CASTPMINTEAFF. The CDR3 DNA is TGTGCCAGCACCCCGATGATCAACACTGAAGCTTTCTTT.

There are a few counts of this clone. The V gene is TRBV7-9, the J gene TRBJ1-4, with D possibly TRBD1 on 5 matching bases. This CDR3 has 13 residues. Germline V gene lookup returns CDR1 SEHNR and CDR2 FQNEAQ (reference sequence). V lost 5 bases and J 4 bases, leaving 8 bases between the germline ends. The CDR3 region is CASSPGFNEKLFF. The CDR3 region has the DNA TGTGCCAGCAGCCCAGGGTTTAATGAAAAACTGTTTTTT.

The chain links TRBV4-2 to TRBJ1-4, with TRBD1 matching over 7 bases. Germline assignment: CDR1 LGHNA and CDR2 YNFKEQ. CDR3 length: 16 amino acids. V gave up 0 bases and J gave up 4 bases; unmatched junction bases: 5. CDR3 DNA: TGTGCCAGCAGCCAAGATACGTGGGACAGTAATGAAAAACTGTTTTTT. Encoded protein: CASSQDTWDSNEKLFF.

This chain connects TRBV6-5 to TRBJ2-7; D call uncertain. CDR3 length: 11 residues. Trimming removed 5 bases at V and 2 bases at J, with 4 bases between. Germline V gene lookup returns CDR1 MNHEY and CDR2 SVGAGI. CDR3: CASSPPYEQYF. CDR3 coding DNA: TGTGCCAGCAGTCCCCCCTACGAGCAGTACTTC.